These 30 T cell receptor beta chains came from one sample sequenced in a study of T cells after yellow fever vaccination. TCRdb processed the 5' RACE reads anew with MiXCR; each CDR3 protein has one entry. The table records 120,000 or so distinct CDR3 sequences, around 15% of them present only once. The material sequenced was CD8+ T cells sorted from PBMCs, taken 5 days after the yellow fever booster vaccination. Receptors were obtained from a man between 18 and 35 years old who received the YFV17D yellow fever vaccine.

The chain carries TRBV7-6 and TRBJ1-6; D not resolved. From germline, CDR1 is SGHVS and CDR2 FNYEAQ. The V gene lost 5 bases and the J gene lost 10 bases, with 15 bases spanning the gap. The CDR3 totals 14 residues. The DNA of the CDR3 is TGTGCCAGCAGCCCAGACGGGTCTGTCTCACCCCTCCACTTT. It yields the protein CASSPDGSVSPLHF. Together with reference TRBV7-6 and TRBJ1-6, the CDR3 gives the full variable domain: GAGVSQSPRYKVTKRGQDVALRCDPISGHVSLYWYRQALGQGPEFLTYFNYEAQQDKSGLPNDRFSAERPEGSISTLTIQRTEQRDSAMYRCASSPDGSVSPLHFGNGTRLTVT.

This clonotype showed up just a few times. The V and J genes are TRBV12-3 or TRBV12-4 and TRBJ2-3, with D possibly TRBD2 on 5 matching bases. The CDR3 is 17 residues long. V lost 3 bases and J lost 2, with 18 bases in between. The DNA of the CDR3 is TGTGCCAGCAGTTTGCGGGTTGGGGTCCTATTCACAGATACGCAGTATTTT. Residues: CASSLRVGVLFTDTQYF.

In its sample, this clonotype was seen a few times. The chain is built from TRBV7-8 and TRBJ2-3; a possible D gene is TRBD1 (5 bases). The CDR3 contains 16 residues. Germline CDR1 is SGHVS and CDR2 is FQNEAQ. V was cut by 5 bases and J by 0 bases, with 15 bases left in between. CDR3 DNA: TGTGCCAGCAGCCCAGGGTGGAAGGGGAGCACAGATACGCAGTATTTT. This codes for CASSPGWKGSTDTQYF.

This clonotype showed up just a few times. J is TRBJ2-7 and V is TRBV6-1; 8 positions match TRBD1. CDR3 length: 12 residues. The germline V gene has CDR1 MNHNS and CDR2 SASEGT. The V and J ends lost 3 bases and 6 bases, in that order; junction bases with no gene match: 1. The chain's CDR3 is CASSDTGGEQYF. CDR3 DNA: TGTGCCAGCAGTGATACAGGGGGCGAGCAGTACTTC.

This clonotype was observed a handful of times. CDR3 sequence reads: CASVLPLGLGITDTQYF. The CDR3 nucleotides are TGTGCCAGCGTCTTACCACTCGGACTAGGAATCACAGATACGCAGTATTTT. V gene TRBV7-9 combines with J gene TRBJ2-3, with 7 nucleotides matching TRBD2. CDR1 and CDR2 (germline): SEHNR, FQNEAQ (reference sequence). V lost 8 bases to trimming and J lost 2 bases; unmatched junction nucleotides: 16. The CDR3 contains 17 residues. The full variable domain, completed using reference TRBV7-9 and TRBJ2-3, is DTGVSQNPRHKITKRGQNVTFRCDPISEHNRLYWYRQTLGQGPEFLTYFQNEAQLEKSRLLSDRFSAERPKGSFSTLEIQRTEQGDSAMYLCASVLPLGLGITDTQYFGPGTRLTVL.

The chain combines TRBV7-9 with TRBJ1-1; D is possibly TRBD1 (6 bases). Trimming removed 5 bases from V and 4 bases from J, with 17 bases in between. Looked up from germline, CDR1 is SEHNR and CDR2 is FQNEAQ (reference sequence). CDR3 length: 15 residues. The CDR3 sequence is CASSNIQGSATEAFF. CDR3 in DNA: TGTGCCAGCAGCAACATACAGGGCTCAGCCACTGAAGCTTTCTTT. The full variable domain, its missing parts supplied by reference TRBV7-9 and TRBJ1-1, is DTGVSQNPRHKITKRGQNVTFRCDPISEHNRLYWYRQTLGQGPEFLTYFQNEAQLEKSRLLSDRFSAERPKGSFSTLEIQRTEQGDSAMYLCASSNIQGSATEAFFGQGTRLTVV.

In this sample, this clonotype turned up a few times. V gene TRBV15 combines with J gene TRBJ2-1; D is ambiguous. Trimming stripped 5 bases from V and 8 bases from J, with 19 bases between. Germline lookup yields CDR1 LNHNV and CDR2 YYDKDF (reference sequence). This CDR3 spans 15 amino acids. The CDR3 coding sequence is TGTGCCACCAGCCGATCTAGGGCGGTTTCCTATGAGCAGTTCTTC. The encoded protein is CATSRSRAVSYEQFF.

This clonotype was detected many times. The chain recombines TRBV20-1 with TRBJ2-1; D possibly corresponds to TRBD2 (5 bases). Germline CDR1 and CDR2: DFQATT and SNEGSKA (reference sequence). CDR3 length: 15 amino acids. V was shortened by 5 bases and J by 2 bases, with 16 bases between the two germline ends. DNA of the CDR3: TGCAGTGCTCGACCCTCTCACGGGGCCTACAATGAGCAGTTCTTC. Translated, it gives CSARPSHGAYNEQFF.

The chain employs TRBV4-1 and TRBJ2-3; 7 bases are a match to TRBD2. The CDR3 loop spans 15 amino acids. CDR1 and CDR2 (germline): MGHRA, YSYEKL. After removal of 3 bases from V and 0 bases from J, the junction contained 3 bases not matched to a gene. CDR3 coding DNA: TGCGCCAGCAGCCATTCGGGGGGAAGCACAGATACGCAGTATTTT. Protein product: CASSHSGGSTDTQYF.

V usage is TRBV6-2 or TRBV6-3 and J usage is TRBJ2-1; D may be TRBD1 (6 bases). Looked up from germline, CDR1 is MNHEY and CDR2 is SVGEGT. The CDR3 is 14 amino acids. V was shortened by 9 bases and J by 0 bases, with 12 bases between the two germline ends. The CDR3 sequence: CASTRDTSYNEQFF. The CDR3 region has the DNA TGTGCCAGTACCCGGGACACCTCCTACAATGAGCAGTTCTTC.

The gene calls are TRBV7-9 and TRBJ1-1; tentatively, D is TRBD1 (5 bases). Germline V CDR1 and CDR2: SEHNR, FQNEAQ (reference sequence). V gave up 7 bases and J gave up 1 base, with 16 bases separating them. The length of the CDR3 is 15 residues. The CDR3, as DNA: TGTGCCAGCATCCTCCTCAGCGACAGGAACACTGAAGCTTTCTTT. It yields the protein CASILLSDRNTEAFF.

There are a few counts of this clonotype. J is TRBJ1-2 and V is TRBV7-9, with TRBD1 matching over 9 bases. CDR1 is SEHNR and CDR2 is FQNEAQ in the germline V gene (reference sequence). The CDR3 is 16 amino acids. The V gene end was trimmed by 3 bases and the J gene end by 2 bases; junction bases not matched to a gene: 7. The CDR3 DNA sequence: TGTGCCAGCAGCTTCCATGACAGGGGGGAAAACTATGGCTACACCTTC. This translates into CASSFHDRGENYGYTF.

V is TRBV6-5 and J is TRBJ2-1; D might be TRBD1 (6 bases). V was clipped by 6 bases and J by 0 bases, with 12 bases between them. Germline assignment: CDR1 MNHEY and CDR2 SVGAGI. The length of the CDR3 is 15 residues. This CDR3 is CASRPQGSSYNEQFF. The CDR3 region has the DNA TGTGCCAGCAGACCCCAGGGGAGCTCCTACAATGAGCAGTTCTTC.

This clonotype was detected a few times. V is TRBV12-3 or TRBV12-4 and J is TRBJ2-7; D is ambiguous. V was trimmed by 1 base and J by 7 bases, leaving 11 bases between them. This CDR3 region has 13 residues. In nucleotides, the CDR3 is TGTGCCAGCAGTTTAGGTGGTCTAGTAGAGCAGTACTTC. It yields the protein CASSLGGLVEQYF.

The chain joins TRBV27 to TRBJ2-5; the D gene is possibly TRBD1 (5 bases). V lost 2 bases to trimming and J lost 5 bases, with 15 bases between them. CDR3 length equals 15 residues. Germline-derived CDR1 and CDR2 are MNHEY and SMNVEV (reference sequence). The CDR3 DNA sequence: TGTGCCAGCAGTTTAAGGGGTGACGGCTGGGAGACCCAGTACTTC. Protein sequence: CASSLRGDGWETQYF.

The V gene is TRBV7-2, the J gene TRBJ2-1; TRBD2 matches at 9 bases. The CDR3 runs to 18 residues. J was trimmed by 5 bases and V by 5 bases; bases with no gene match: 16. In germline, CDR1 is SGHTA, CDR2 FQGNSA. The CDR3 loop reads CASSDRGGASETNNEQFF. As DNA, the CDR3 is TGTGCCAGCAGCGACCGCGGGGGGGCCTCTGAGACTAACAATGAGCAGTTCTTC.

The chain joins TRBV6-1 to TRBJ2-2; D not resolved. The CDR3 runs 14 residues. Germline CDR1 and CDR2: MNHNS and SASEGT. Trimming took off 2 bases at V and 8 bases at J, with 12 bases between the two ends. CDR3 loop: CASSETRKVGELFF. The DNA for the CDR3 is TGTGCCAGCAGTGAAACAAGGAAGGTGGGGGAGCTGTTTTTT.

V usage is TRBV19 and J usage is TRBJ2-3, with D uncertain. Germline lookup yields CDR1 LNHDA and CDR2 SQIVND (reference sequence). The length of the CDR3 is 14 residues. The V end lost 6 bases, the J end lost 4 bases, and 14 bases lay between the germline ends. The CDR3 DNA follows: TGTGCCAGTAGCCCGGGTGCTAGGTCAGATACGCAGTATTTT. Its protein product is CASSPGARSDTQYF.

This clonotype was observed a handful of times. CDR3 nucleotide sequence: TGCGCCAGCAGCTTCAGGGAGGCGAACACTGAAGCTTTCTTT. Its protein product is CASSFREANTEAFF. The V gene is TRBV5-1, the J gene TRBJ1-1; perhaps TRBD1 as D (5 bases). Trimming shortened V by 2 bases and J by 1 base, and 9 bases separated the two germline ends. Germline V gene sequence: CDR1 SGHRS, CDR2 YFSETQ. CDR3 length: 14 residues.

The chain carries TRBV4-3 and TRBJ2-5, with no clear D. CDR1 is LGHNA, CDR2 YSLEER, per germline. V lost 1 base and J lost 1, with 10 bases in between. The CDR3 covers 15 residues. The CDR3 loop is CASSQGPLAQETQYF. The CDR3 DNA reads as TGCGCCAGCAGCCAAGGTCCGCTGGCCCAAGAGACCCAGTACTTC.

CDR3 DNA sequence: TGTGCCAGCAGCCCAGTTAAGATAGACAACACTGAAGCTTTCTTT. Residues: CASSPVKIDNTEAFF. This chain joins TRBV11-1 and TRBJ1-1; D gene unclear. V was shortened by 5 bases and J by 2 bases, with 15 bases between the two germline ends. The CDR3 covers 15 residues. The germline gives CDR1 SGHAT, CDR2 FQDESV (reference sequence).

The genes are TRBV11-2 and TRBJ2-3; the D gene is possibly TRBD2 (6 bases). Trimming cost V 8 bases and J 2 bases, with 11 bases left between them. Germline lookup yields CDR1 SGHAT and CDR2 FQNNGV. This CDR3 has 13 residues. CDR3 bases: TGTGCCAGCCACCGGGGGAACACAGATACGCAGTATTTT. Translating gives CASHRGNTDTQYF.

This clonotype was seen more than once but under ten times. The rearrangement joins TRBV3-1 to TRBJ1-2; D uncertain. The ends were cut back, 4 bases at V and 4 bases at J, with 10 bases in the middle. From germline, CDR1 is LGHDT and CDR2 YNNKEL (reference sequence). This CDR3 has 13 amino acids. The CDR3 reads CASSPFAGYGYTF. CDR3 nucleotides: TGTGCCAGCAGCCCCTTCGCGGGCTATGGCTACACCTTC.

Ten or more counts support this clonotype. The V and J genes are TRBV5-1 and TRBJ2-7; D call uncertain. The CDR3 loop spans 14 amino acids. Looked up from germline, CDR1 is SGHRS and CDR2 is YFSETQ. Trimming cost V 1 base and J 2 bases, with 10 bases left between them. DNA for the CDR3: TGCGCCAGCAGCTTGACCTATATTACCTACGAGCAGTACTTC. Protein sequence: CASSLTYITYEQYF.

This clonotype has ten or more counts. V is TRBV29-1 and J is TRBJ2-3; D unresolved. The V gene's germline CDR1 is SQVTM and CDR2 ANQGSEA. V was clipped by 1 base and J by 0 bases, with 5 bases between them. The CDR3 is 13 amino acids. The DNA of the CDR3 is TGCAGCGTTGAAGGTGATAGCACAGATACGCAGTATTTT. Amino acids: CSVEGDSTDTQYF.

The CDR3 DNA reads as TGTGCCAGCACCCTATCAGGGGGCTCAGATACGCAGTATTTT. Its translation is CASTLSGGSDTQYF. V usage is TRBV9 and J usage is TRBJ2-3; TRBD1 agrees at 8 bases. The CDR3 is 14 amino acids. In germline, CDR1 is SGDLS, CDR2 YYNGEE. The J segment lost 4 bases and the V segment lost 6 bases, leaving 7 bases of the junction unmatched.

J is TRBJ1-1 and V is TRBV4-3, with D uncertain. Trimming removed 0 bases from V and 3 bases from J, with 11 bases in between. CDR3 length: 15 amino acids. Germline V lookup: CDR1 LGHNA, CDR2 YSLEER. CDR3 DNA sequence: TGCGCCAGCAGCCAAGAAGTGCATCTCTACACTGAAGCTTTCTTT. This translates into CASSQEVHLYTEAFF.

The chain carries TRBV19 and TRBJ1-2; possibly TRBD1 for D (5 bases). This CDR3 spans 13 amino acids. Trimming pared 4 bases from V and 8 bases from J, leaving 14 bases between. Germline V gene sequence: CDR1 LNHDA, CDR2 SQIVND (reference sequence). The CDR3 sequence: CASSSRQPWGYTF. The DNA for the CDR3 is TGTGCCAGTAGTAGCCGACAGCCTTGGGGCTACACCTTC.

CDR3 bases: TGCAGCGTTGAAGGGGGTCTAAGAGGGGACACTGAAGCTTTCTTT. This encodes CSVEGGLRGDTEAFF. The V and J genes are TRBV29-1 and TRBJ1-1, with D perhaps TRBD1 (5 bases). This CDR3 is 15 amino acids long. The germline CDR1 and CDR2 sequences are SQVTM and ANQGSEA. Trimming removed 1 base from V and 3 bases from J, with 15 bases in between.

This clonotype was counted ten times or more. This chain uses TRBV4-1 with TRBJ2-1, with D tentatively TRBD2 (6 bases). The V and J ends lost 1 base and 10 bases respectively, with 11 bases between them. This CDR3 region has 13 residues. Germline V lookup: CDR1 MGHRA, CDR2 YSYEKL. CDR3 nucleotide sequence: TGCGCCAGCAGCCAAGCCCCCGGGGGAGAGCAGTTCTTC. The encoded protein is CASSQAPGGEQFF.